This T cell receptor (beta chain) was sequenced for a study of brain T cells in children with intractable seizures. The assay was immunoSEQ multiplex PCR, and TCRdb's table has in-frame clones only and misses some. The sample has hundreds of thousands of clones, roughly 92% seen once; the top ten hold 5% to 7%. Documented time point: blood from clinic visit 5 months post-surgery; TSC patient then seizure free. This TCR was sampled from a boy younger than two with tuberous sclerosis and intractable seizures. Sequencing was performed on peripheral blood, taken roughly 5 months after surgery.

DNA of the CDR3: TGTGCCAGCAGCCATATAGCGGGAGAGGGCGGGGAGCTGTTTTTT. Its translation is CASSHIAGEGGELFF. The chain combines TRBV14 with TRBJ2-2, with 9 bases aligning to TRBD2. The CDR3 extends over 15 amino acids. V lost 3 bases to trimming and J lost 7 bases; unmatched junction nucleotides: 6. Germline V gives CDR1 SGHDN, CDR2 FVKESK.